Listed below are T cell receptor beta chains from one sample, sequenced in a study of T cell repertoires in cytomegalovirus infection. One entry per CDR3 protein, called by TCRdb with MiXCR from the reads. Of 65,000 to 90,000 distinct CDR3 sequences in the sample, 3.5% to 4.5% were seen once. The sequenced sample was PBMCs. These TCRs come from a human donor in good health (CMV status not recorded). Some clones in this sample may be carry-over from other donors' samples. Each CDR3 is given with its conserved first and last residue. The D gene is left open where the match is weak. Clone size is stated in some rows and not others, as once, few, many or a class when expanded.

-	TRBV7-2	TRBJ1-2	14	many	CASSLVVRDYGYTF	TGTGCCAGCAGCTTAGTAGTCAGAGACTATGGCTACACCTTC
-	TRBV28	TRBJ2-7	14	many	CASSLATMSYEQYF	TGTGCCAGCAGTTTGGCGACTATGTCCTACGAGCAGTACTTC
-	TRBV20-1	TRBJ2-3	12	many	CSAPRRGDTQYF	TGCAGTGCTCCTAGGCGGGGAGATACGCAGTATTTT
-	TRBV10-3	TRBJ1-2	14	many	CAISERQEIYGYTF	TGTGCCATCAGTGAGCGACAGGAGATTTATGGCTACACCTTC
TRBD2	TRBV12-5	TRBJ2-1	18	many	CASGLGNGLGPIHNEQFF	TGTGCTAGTGGTTTGGGAAACGGACTAGGCCCTATTCACAATGAGCAGTTCTTC
TRBD1	TRBV7-8	TRBJ2-3	16	-	CASSTRRTGSPDTQYF	TGTGCCAGCAGCACTCGCCGGACAGGGAGCCCAGATACGCAGTATTTT
-	TRBV19	TRBJ1-6	14	many	CASKGPGTNSPLHF	TGTGCCAGTAAGGGACCGGGGACTAATTCACCCCTCCACTTT
-	TRBV2	TRBJ2-3	14	many	CASTERGSTDTQYF	TGTGCCAGCACCGAGAGGGGATCGACAGATACGCAGTATTTT
TRBD2	TRBV7-9	TRBJ2-3	18	many	CASSLVAGGRDPTDTQYF	TGTGCCAGCAGCTTAGTAGCGGGGGGACGAGACCCCACAGATACGCAGTATTTT
-	TRBV7-4	TRBJ2-1	16	-	CASSRNTPSSYNEQFF	TGTGCCAGCAGTAGGAACACTCCGAGCTCCTACAATGAGCAGTTCTTC
-	TRBV28	TRBJ2-3	17	many	CASSFRVIRGSTDTQYF	TGTGCCAGCAGTTTCCGGGTTATCCGGGGGAGCACAGATACGCAGTATTTT
TRBD1	TRBV7-9	TRBJ1-6	14	many	CAMGSGQGNSPLHF	TGTGCCATGGGCTCGGGACAGGGGAATTCACCCCTCCACTTT
TRBD1	TRBV27	TRBJ2-3	17	many	CASSLGRGLSNTDTQYF	TGTGCCAGCAGTTTGGGCAGGGGGCTTTCCAACACAGATACGCAGTATTTT
TRBD2	TRBV5-4	TRBJ2-5	15	many	CASSLGSGAGETQYF	TGTGCCAGCAGCTTGGGTAGCGGGGCCGGGGAGACCCAGTACTTC
TRBD2	TRBV7-2	TRBJ2-1	15	many	CASSLMGGEYNEQFF	TGTGCCAGCAGCTTAATGGGAGGGGAATACAATGAGCAGTTCTTC
TRBD1	TRBV4-2	TRBJ1-5	19	many	CASSQDALTGVHSNQPQHF	TGTGCCAGCAGCCAGGACGCTCTCACAGGGGTACATAGCAATCAGCCCCAGCATTTT
-	TRBV28	TRBJ2-1	16	many	CASSLFGGDSYNEQFF	TGTGCCAGCAGTTTATTCGGCGGCGACTCCTACAATGAGCAGTTCTTC
-	TRBV6-2/TRBV6-3	TRBJ1-1	12	many	CASSYRDTEAFF	TGTGCCAGCAGTTACCGGGACACTGAAGCTTTCTTT
-	TRBV24-1	TRBJ2-1	13	many	CATSTGSQYEQFF	TGTGCCACCAGCACGGGCAGTCAGTATGAGCAGTTCTTC
TRBD1	TRBV4-2	TRBJ1-2	15	many	CASSHTGTGEHGYTF	TGTGCCAGCAGCCATACCGGGACAGGGGAACATGGCTACACCTTC
TRBD1	TRBV7-8	TRBJ2-7	15	many	CASSPRDRIIYEQYF	TGTGCCAGCAGCCCCCGGGACAGGATCATCTACGAGCAGTACTTC
TRBD2	TRBV27	TRBJ2-7	16	many	CASSPSSGESSYEQYF	TGTGCCAGCAGCCCGTCTAGCGGGGAGAGCTCCTACGAGCAGTACTTC
-	TRBV5-1	TRBJ1-1	13	many	CASSLAPNTEAFF	TGCGCCAGCAGCTTGGCTCCGAACACTGAAGCTTTCTTT
-	TRBV6-2/TRBV6-3	TRBJ2-5	14	many	CASSYTGPLETQYF	TGTGCCAGCAGTTACACCGGGCCGCTCGAGACCCAGTACTTC